This T cell receptor beta chain is drawn from a study of graft-versus-host responses after intestinal transplantation. Turning to the study itself: After anti-thymocyte globulin induction, recipients took tacrolimus and steroids for three to four years. Overall study findings and caveats: Subjects displaying graft-donor T cell macrochimerism possessed elevated graft-versus-host to host-versus-graft clonal ratios inside allografts.

Clones were sequenced by immunoSEQ multiplex PCR, and TCRdb holds only the in-frame ones, with some missing. The sample gives around 95,000 clones, about 90% of which show up once; roughly 1% is in the top ten. Germline V gene sequence: CDR1 SGDLS, CDR2 YYNGEE. The CDR3 consists of 15 residues. V lost 2 bases and J lost 6; bases outside the gene matches: 6. Comments on this clone: Its antigen is not identified.

The receptor's source is a human donor who was the organ donor for an intestinal transplant. The sample in question was unstimulated CD4+ T cells sorted from spleen or lymph node cells, obtained before transplant. The rearrangement joins TRBV9 to TRBJ2-2; 8 nucleotides align to TRBD1. As DNA, the CDR3 is TGTGCCAGCAGCGTGAGACAGGGGATCCCCGGGGAGCTGTTTTTT. It specifies CASSVRQGIPGELFF.